A single sample gave rise to the 13 T cell receptor beta chains below, sequenced in a study of cytomegalovirus exposure and HLA in healthy donors. Primers for the PCR totalled 60 Vbeta and 13 Jbeta. TCRdb's table, derived via immunoSEQ multiplex PCR, lists solely in-frame clones and lacks some. The sample has about 180,000 clones, approximately 80% seen once. Sequences were obtained from PBMCs. The source is a girl aged 5 to 17 in good health and CMV-seropositive.

The chain couples TRBV11-2 to TRBJ2-1; D unclear. Per germline, CDR1 SGHAT and CDR2 FQNNGV. The CDR3 length is 13 residues. The ends were cut back, 1 base at V and 4 bases at J, with 5 bases in the middle. The chain's CDR3 is CASSLGTYNEQFF. In DNA, the CDR3 is TGTGCCAGCAGCTTAGGAACATACAATGAGCAGTTCTTC.

This clone has a single count. J is TRBJ2-3 and V is TRBV6-6, with 7 nucleotides matching TRBD2. This CDR3 has 16 amino acids. The germline gives CDR1 MNHNY, CDR2 SVGAGI (reference sequence). Trimming cost V 6 bases and J 0 bases; bases outside gene matches: 9. This CDR3 reads CASRQPGLSSTDTQYF. CDR3 bases: TGTGCCAGCAGACAGCCGGGACTATCTAGCACAGATACGCAGTATTTT.

The chain couples TRBV11-2 to TRBJ1-3, with no clear D. Trimming left V 0 bases short and J 6 bases short, with 6 bases between. Germline loops: CDR1 SGHAT, CDR2 FQNNGV. The CDR3 is 13 residues long. CDR3 nucleotide sequence: TGTGCCAGCAGCTTAGATCAGAAAAACACCATATATTTT. Protein product: CASSLDQKNTIYF. Variable domain in full (rest from reference TRBV11-2 and TRBJ1-3): EAGVAQSPRYKIIEKRQSVAFWCNPISGHATLYWYQQILGQGPKLLIQFQNNGVVDDSQLPKDRFSAERLKGVDSTLKIQPAKLEDSAVYLCASSLDQKNTIYFGEGSWLTVV.

The chain uses TRBV6-5 and TRBJ1-1, with D possibly TRBD1 on 6 matching bases. Per the germline V gene, CDR1 is MNHEY and CDR2 is SVGAGI. The CDR3 spans 14 residues. Trimming left V 7 bases short and J 0 bases short, with 12 bases between. The CDR3 sequence: CASKEGGMNTEAFF. The CDR3, as DNA: TGTGCCAGCAAGGAGGGGGGGATGAACACTGAAGCTTTCTTT.

This clone was picked up one time. The genes are TRBV5-1 and TRBJ2-7, with D possibly matching TRBD2 (7 bases). The V end was cut by 0 bases, the J end by 3 bases, with 16 bases between. CDR3 length: 16 residues. Germline values: CDR1 SGHRS, CDR2 YFSETQ. The chain's CDR3 is CASSLEGGARVYEQYF. DNA for the CDR3: TGCGCCAGCAGCTTGGAGGGGGGGGCAAGGGTCTACGAGCAGTACTTC.

The rearrangement uses TRBV5-6 and TRBJ1-6, with D unresolved. Germline V gene sequence: CDR1 SGHDT, CDR2 YYEEEE. The CDR3 spans 13 residues. Trimming stripped 2 bases from V and 13 bases from J, with 13 bases between. The CDR3 protein is CASSLPGASPLHF. CDR3 in DNA: TGTGCCAGCAGCTTACCTGGAGCTTCGCCCCTCCACTTT.

The chain links TRBV10-3 to TRBJ2-3; D unclear. The CDR3 is 16 amino acids. From germline, CDR1 is ENHRY and CDR2 SYGVKD. V was pared by 7 bases and J by 0 bases, with 17 bases between. The CDR3 DNA follows: TGTGCCATCACCCGAGGAGAGGCCGCTAGCACAGATACGCAGTATTTT. This sequence encodes CAITRGEAASTDTQYF.

The V gene is TRBV4-3, the J gene TRBJ2-3; no firm D call. V gave up 1 base and J gave up 0 bases, with 8 bases separating them. This CDR3 has 15 residues. Per germline, CDR1 LGHNA and CDR2 YSLEER. DNA of the CDR3: TGCGCCAGCAGCCAAGCAAGCTTTAGCACAGATACGCAGTATTTT. It is translated as CASSQASFSTDTQYF.

The chain couples TRBV6-1 to TRBJ1-2, with 10 positions matching TRBD1. CDR1 and CDR2 from the germline V gene are MNHNS and SASEGT. The CDR3 is 16 residues long. With V trimmed by 2 bases and J by 0 bases, 3 bases remained unmatched. The CDR3 loop is CASSEIGTGANYGYTF. CDR3 bases: TGTGCCAGCAGTGAAATCGGGACAGGGGCTAACTATGGCTACACCTTC.

This chain connects TRBV11-1 to TRBJ1-1; a weak D match, TRBD1 (5 bases). Trimming took 3 bases from V and 6 from J, leaving 14 bases between them. Germline lookup yields CDR1 SGHAT and CDR2 FQDESV (reference sequence). CDR3 size: 14 residues. The CDR3 spells CASSLAREQPEAFF. The CDR3 DNA is TGTGCCAGCAGCTTGGCCAGGGAACAGCCTGAAGCTTTCTTT.

This chain links TRBV6-5 with TRBJ2-5; D is unclear. The CDR3 has 11 amino acids. The germline V gene has CDR1 MNHEY and CDR2 SVGAGI. V shed 6 bases and J shed 2 bases, with 4 bases lying between them. In DNA form, the CDR3 reads TGTGCCAGCAGAACACAAGAGACCCAGTACTTC. Translated, it gives CASRTQETQYF.

This rearrangement joins TRBV5-1 to TRBJ2-5; 9 nucleotides agree with TRBD2. The CDR3 spans 15 residues. Germline loops: CDR1 SGHRS, CDR2 YFSETQ. The J segment lost 1 base and the V segment lost 10 bases, leaving 11 bases of the junction unmatched. This chain's CDR3 is CASQLAAGGQETQYF. The CDR3 DNA reads TGCGCCTCCCAGCTGGCAGCGGGAGGCCAAGAGACCCAGTACTTC. The full variable domain, with the rest looked up from reference TRBV5-1 and TRBJ2-5, is KAGVTQTPRYLIKTRGQQVTLSCSPISGHRSVSWYQQTPGQGLQFLFEYFSETQRNKGNFPGRFSGRQFSNSRSEMNVSTLELGDSALYLCASQLAAGGQETQYFGPGTRLLVL.

The chain combines TRBV6-1 with TRBJ2-7; 9 bases match TRBD1. Germline V CDR1 and CDR2: MNHNS, SASEGT. The V gene end was trimmed by 3 bases and the J gene end by 4 bases; junction bases not matched to a gene: 10. The CDR3 contains 16 residues. CDR3: CASSDRGTGLTYEQYF. CDR3 sequence (DNA): TGTGCCAGCAGTGACCGGGGGACAGGGCTAACTTACGAGCAGTACTTC.